This is a list of T cell receptor beta chains from one sample in a study of T-cell reconstitution after alpha-beta-depleted transplantation in children. TCRdb analysed the PCR reads with MiXCR anew, one entry per CDR3 protein. The sample records around 960,000 distinct CDR3 sequences, 25% to 30% being singletons. Sequenced here: PBMCs, mostly from graft donor cells, sampled 360 days after TCRalphabeta/CD19-depleted stem cell transplant. The receptors were sampled from a boy less than two years old who had a stem cell transplant for SCID, so the T cells may come from the graft donor. Each CDR3 is given with its conserved first and last residue. D genes are given only for firm matches. Not all rows give a size; the values are once, few, many and, for expanded clones, a class.

J gene | clone size | V gene | D gene | CDR3 protein | CDR3 DNA
TRBJ2-3 | NA | TRBV25-1 | NA | CASSDRLFGGGTDTQYF | TGTGCCAGCAGTGATCGCCTCTTTGGCGGGGGCACAGATACGCAGTATTTT
TRBJ2-2 | NA | TRBV18 | NA | CASSPGRANNTGELFF | TGTGCCAGCTCACCAGGTCGTGCTAACAACACCGGGGAGCTGTTTTTT
TRBJ1-2 | NA | TRBV2 | NA | CASSASGHWEGGYTF | TGTGCCAGCAGTGCTTCGGGTCACTGGGAGGGTGGCTACACCTTC
TRBJ2-1 | few | TRBV5-1 | TRBD2 | CASIGTSGDYNEQFF | TGCGCCAGCATCGGGACTAGCGGGGACTACAATGAGCAGTTCTTC
TRBJ1-1 | many | TRBV9 | NA | CASSVEGRAEAFF | TGTGCCAGCAGCGTAGAAGGACGGGCTGAAGCTTTCTTT
TRBJ2-1 | NA | TRBV7-9 | TRBD1 | CASSLGQGHYNEQFF | TGTGCCAGCAGCCTAGGACAGGGCCACTACAATGAGCAGTTCTTC
TRBJ2-2 | NA | TRBV4-2 | TRBD2 | CASSQEGAGGWTGELFF | TGTGCCAGCAGCCAAGAAGGAGCGGGGGGGTGGACCGGGGAGCTGTTTTTT
TRBJ2-1 | NA | TRBV5-1 | TRBD2 | CASSWRGGGSYNEQFF | TGCGCCAGCAGCTGGCGGGGGGGCGGCTCCTACAATGAGCAGTTCTTC
TRBJ2-5 | few | TRBV28 | NA | CASALAGTGETQYF | TGTGCCAGCGCACTCGCGGGAACGGGGGAGACCCAGTACTTC
TRBJ2-7 | NA | TRBV5-1 | TRBD2 | CASSFDGGTSYEQYF | TGCGCCAGCAGCTTTGACGGGGGGACCTCCTACGAGCAGTACTTC
TRBJ2-3 | NA | TRBV4-1 | NA | CASSLSIRQVIAGRTDTQYF | TGCGCCAGCAGCCTTAGTATTCGACAGGTTATTGCAGGGAGGACAGATACGCAGTATTTT
TRBJ2-5 | few | TRBV7-2 | NA | CASSLAWGIGETQYF | TGTGCCAGCAGCTTAGCCTGGGGGATAGGAGAGACCCAGTACTTC
TRBJ2-5 | NA | TRBV7-3 | NA | CASGSGRDETQYF | TGTGCCAGCGGCTCAGGGCGGGACGAGACCCAGTACTTC
TRBJ1-1 | NA | TRBV6-5 | NA | CASSYSTGAAGNEAFF | TGTGCCAGCAGTTACTCGACCGGGGCGGCCGGGAATGAAGCTTTCTTT
TRBJ2-7 | few | TRBV7-3 | NA | CASRLSPGRQQYF | TGTGCCAGCAGGCTCAGCCCGGGGAGGCAGCAGTACTTC
TRBJ2-5 | NA | TRBV5-1 | TRBD2 | CASSFPAGAETQYF | TGCGCCAGCAGCTTCCCAGCGGGGGCCGAGACCCAGTACTTC
TRBJ1-2 | NA | TRBV7-8 | NA | CASSLNGGGNYGYTF | TGTGCCAGCAGCTTAAACGGGGGTGGGAACTATGGCTACACCTTC
TRBJ2-3 | NA | TRBV7-9 | TRBD2 | CASREGTLSPDTQYF | TGTGCCAGCCGGGAGGGGACTCTCAGCCCAGATACGCAGTATTTT
TRBJ1-2 | few | TRBV9 | NA | CASSVSRTDLHGYTF | TGTGCCAGCAGCGTAAGTAGAACAGATCTACATGGCTACACCTTC
TRBJ2-3 | few | TRBV12-3/TRBV12-4 | NA | CASSLEFGRVTDTQYF | TGTGCCAGCAGTTTAGAGTTTGGGCGGGTGACAGATACGCAGTATTTT
TRBJ2-2 | NA | TRBV11-3 | TRBD1 | CASSPTRDRVNTGELFF | TGTGCCAGCAGCCCAACCCGGGACAGGGTGAACACCGGGGAGCTGTTTTTT
TRBJ2-2 | NA | TRBV18 | NA | CASSPDQGYTGELFF | TGTGCCAGCTCACCGGACCAGGGGTACACCGGGGAGCTGTTTTTT
TRBJ2-7 | NA | TRBV15 | NA | CATSKRRDSLSYEQYF | TGTGCCACCAGCAAGCGCCGGGACTCCCTCTCCTACGAGCAGTACTTC
TRBJ2-2 | few | TRBV12-3/TRBV12-4 | NA | CASPPRLGTGELFF | TGTGCCAGCCCCCCGCGTTTGGGTACCGGGGAGCTGTTTTTT
TRBJ2-6 | NA | TRBV3-1 | NA | CASSQKASGANVLTF | TGTGCCAGCAGCCAAAAAGCCTCTGGGGCCAACGTCCTGACTTTC
TRBJ2-1 | NA | TRBV15 | NA | CATSRDFGGPQFF | TGTGCCACCAGCAGAGATTTCGGGGGTCCACAGTTCTTC
TRBJ2-1 | NA | TRBV29-1 | NA | CSVDTYKGPSYNEQFF | TGCAGCGTTGATACATACAAGGGCCCCTCCTACAATGAGCAGTTCTTC
TRBJ2-1 | few | TRBV9 | NA | CASSPSPRYNEQFF | TGTGCCAGCAGCCCTAGCCCTAGGTACAATGAGCAGTTCTTC
TRBJ2-3 | NA | TRBV15 | NA | CATSKPTDPSFTDTQYF | TGTGCCACCAGCAAGCCCACAGATCCGTCATTCACAGATACGCAGTATTTT
TRBJ2-5 | few | TRBV5-1 | NA | CASSLARRGETQYF | TGCGCCAGCAGCTTGGCCAGGCGAGGAGAGACCCAGTACTTC
TRBJ2-1 | NA | TRBV18 | NA | CASSQITTGGEQFF | TGTGCCAGCTCACAAATAACGACAGGAGGCGAGCAGTTCTTC
TRBJ2-5 | NA | TRBV24-1 | NA | CATSEGSARETQYF | TGTGCCACCAGTGAGGGTAGCGCCAGGGAGACCCAGTACTTC
TRBJ2-5 | NA | TRBV12-3/TRBV12-4 | NA | CASSRPGSGTHGTQYF | TGTGCCAGCAGTAGACCTGGATCCGGGACCCACGGGACCCAGTACTTC
TRBJ1-6 | once | TRBV27 | TRBD1 | CASSLSWTGGPLASPLHF | TGTGCCAGCAGTTTAAGCTGGACAGGGGGCCCTTTAGCTTCACCCCTCCACTTT
TRBJ2-7 | NA | TRBV20-1 | TRBD2 | CSARDRLAGNYEQYF | TGCAGTGCTAGAGATCGACTAGCGGGGAACTACGAGCAGTACTTC
TRBJ1-2 | NA | TRBV12-3/TRBV12-4 | NA | CASSLAGRGYGYTF | TGTGCCAGCAGTTTAGCGGGGAGGGGCTATGGCTACACCTTC
TRBJ2-7 | few | TRBV20-1 | TRBD1 | CSARNSYRRTGVYEQYF | TGCAGTGCTAGAAATTCGTACCGCCGGACAGGGGTCTACGAGCAGTACTTC